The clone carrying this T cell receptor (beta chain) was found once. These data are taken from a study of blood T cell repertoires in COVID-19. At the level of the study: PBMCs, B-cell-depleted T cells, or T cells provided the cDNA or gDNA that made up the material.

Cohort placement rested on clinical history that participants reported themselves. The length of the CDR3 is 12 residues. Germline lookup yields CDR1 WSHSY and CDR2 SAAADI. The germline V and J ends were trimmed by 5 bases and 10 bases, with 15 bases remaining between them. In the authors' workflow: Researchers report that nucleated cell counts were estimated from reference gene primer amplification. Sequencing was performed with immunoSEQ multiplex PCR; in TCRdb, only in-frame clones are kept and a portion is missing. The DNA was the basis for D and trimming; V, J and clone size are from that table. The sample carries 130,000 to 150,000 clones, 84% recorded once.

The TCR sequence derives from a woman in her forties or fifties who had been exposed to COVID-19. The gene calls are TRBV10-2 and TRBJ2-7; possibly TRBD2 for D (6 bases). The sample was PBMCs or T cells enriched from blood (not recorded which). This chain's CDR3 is CASSPPWGDQYF. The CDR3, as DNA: TGCGCCAGCAGTCCCCCGTGGGGGGACCAGTACTTC.